The next 18 T cell receptor beta chains were all read from a single sample in a study of regulatory T cells in long-lasting Graves disease. Time point defined: newly diagnosed GD, antithyroid drugs for less than 3 months. Construction of the TCR library relied on RNA isolated from PBMCs. Library construction for TCR beta used iRepertoire HTBI primers and Arm-PCR of CDR3 regions. TCRdb itself ran the multiplex PCR reads through MiXCR, one entry per CDR3 protein. The sample consists of about 420,000 distinct CDR3 sequences, 16% of them appearing once. These data also formed part of another study, on T cells in Graves' hyperthyroidism and ophthalmopathy.

The sequencing here drew on peripheral blood mononuclear cells (PBMCs), taken at new diagnosis, from a patient treated with antithyroid drugs. These receptors were collected from a woman between 18 and 30 years old with Graves disease.

This clonotype was observed many times. Here the CDR3 DNA reads TGTGCCAGCAGCTTATGGACGGACTACGAGCAGTACTTC. Protein product: CASSLWTDYEQYF. J is TRBJ2-7 and V is TRBV11-3; D is ambiguous. The CDR3 runs to 13 residues. Germline lookup yields CDR1 SGHNT and CDR2 YENEEA. Between the trimmed V and J ends, which lost 2 bases and 3 bases, there was a span of 8 bases.

The chain joins TRBV20-1 to TRBJ2-7; 8 positions agree with TRBD2. The V and J ends lost 3 bases and 2 bases, in that order; junction bases with no gene match: 9. From germline, CDR1 is DFQATT and CDR2 SNEGSKA (reference sequence). The CDR3 is 15 residues long. The DNA for the CDR3 is TGCAGTGCTAGGGAACTAGCGGAGATCACCTACGAGCAGTACTTC. Protein: CSARELAEITYEQYF.

The rearrangement uses TRBV6-1 and TRBJ2-7, with D possibly being TRBD1 (6 bases). The germline V and J ends were trimmed by 6 bases and 5 bases, with 17 bases remaining between them. This CDR3 has 14 amino acids. Germline values: CDR1 MNHNS, CDR2 SASEGT. DNA for the CDR3: TGTGCCAGCAGAAGAAACCGGGACATCCACGAGCAGTACTTC. Translated: CASRRNRDIHEQYF.

This chain connects TRBV19 to TRBJ2-1, with D unresolved. CDR3 size: 17 residues. Germline values: CDR1 LNHDA, CDR2 SQIVND (reference sequence). V lost 4 bases to trimming and J lost 2 bases, with 18 bases between them. The CDR3 sequence is CASSKPAPGSPYNEQFF. The CDR3 region has the DNA TGTGCCAGTAGTAAACCTGCGCCGGGTTCACCCTACAATGAGCAGTTCTTC.

A few counts support this clonotype. The chain uses TRBV7-9 and TRBJ2-7, with TRBD1 matching 8 bases. Germline-derived CDR1 and CDR2 are SEHNR and FQNEAQ (reference sequence). V was pared by 5 bases and J by 11 bases, with 8 bases of the junction left unmatched. The CDR3 has 12 amino acids. This chain's CDR3 is CASSPRQGLKYF. CDR3 DNA sequence: TGTGCCAGCAGCCCCCGACAGGGGCTGAAGTACTTC.

The rearrangement joins TRBV28 to TRBJ2-7; TRBD2 matches 9 bases. V lost 5 bases, J lost 6 bases, and 5 bases stayed unmatched. This CDR3 region has 13 residues. Looked up from germline, CDR1 is MDHEN and CDR2 is SYDVKM. The CDR3 loop reads CASSISGRGEQYF. The CDR3 nucleotides are TGTGCCAGCAGTATTAGCGGGAGAGGCGAGCAGTACTTC.

Turning to this clonotype: Sequence at one end of the junction differs from germline and may be a read error. The J gene is TRBJ1-1, the V gene TRBV29-1; D unresolved. Germline V lookup: CDR1 SQVTM, CDR2 ANQGSEA. This CDR3 comprises 11 residues. The CDR3 DNA reads as TGCGGCGTTATATTTGACACTGAAGCTTTCTTT. Translated, it gives CGVIFDTEAFF. The full variable domain, rest sourced from reference TRBV29-1 and TRBJ1-1, is SAVISQKPSRDICQRGTSLTIQCQVDSQVTMMFWYRQQPGQSLTLIATANQGSEATYESGFVIDKFPISRPNLTFSTLTVSNMSPEDSSIYLCGVIFDTEAFFGQGTRLTVV.

Ten or more counts support this clonotype. The V call is TRBV5-6, the J call TRBJ1-1; a weak D match, TRBD1 (5 bases). CDR1 is SGHDT, CDR2 YYEEEE, per germline. There are 14 residues in the CDR3. Trimming left V 6 bases short and J 6 bases short, with 18 bases between. Written as DNA, the CDR3 is TGTGCCAGCACCCTTGGCCCAGGGAGGGCTGAAGCTTTCTTT. As protein: CASTLGPGRAEAFF.

This clonotype was found many times. This chain joins TRBV20-1 and TRBJ2-5; no reliable D call. V gave up 7 bases and J gave up 5 bases, with 8 bases separating them. Germline values: CDR1 DFQATT, CDR2 SNEGSKA (reference sequence). The CDR3 sequence is 10 residues long. The CDR3: CSVSRETQYF. CDR3 nucleotides: TGCAGTGTTTCACGGGAGACCCAGTACTTC.

This clonotype came up many times. The V and J genes are TRBV7-2 and TRBJ2-7, with a tentative D call TRBD2 (5 bases). Germline V lookup: CDR1 SGHTA, CDR2 FQGNSA. Trimming shortened V by 5 bases and J by 0 bases, and 11 bases separated the two germline ends. The CDR3 extends over 14 amino acids. The CDR3 DNA reads TGTGCCAGCAGCCTCGGACTTATCTCCTACGAGCAGTACTTC. Its protein product is CASSLGLISYEQYF. Based on the CDR3 plus reference TRBV7-2 and TRBJ2-7, the full variable domain is GAGVSQSPSNKVTEKGKDVELRCDPISGHTALYWYRQSLGQGLEFLIYFQGNSAPDKSGLPSDRFSAERTGGSVSTLTIQRTQQEDSAVYLCASSLGLISYEQYFGPGTRLTVT.

The gene calls are TRBV12-3 or TRBV12-4 and TRBJ1-1; D unresolved. Trimming cost V 3 bases and J 10 bases, with 9 bases left between them. CDR3 length equals 11 residues. This CDR3 is CASSLIGRAFF. The CDR3 DNA is TGTGCCAGCAGTTTGATAGGGCGAGCTTTCTTT.

There are many counts of this clonotype. This chain links TRBV6-9 with TRBJ2-7; 8 positions agree with TRBD2. V dropped 3 bases and J dropped 6; count of bases not matched to a gene: 7. From germline, CDR1 is MNHGY and CDR2 SVAAGI. The CDR3 is 14 residues long. The CDR3 DNA is TGTGCCAGCAGTTACCCCCCGGGAGGGCCCGAGCAGTACTTC. It encodes CASSYPPGGPEQYF.

This clonotype was detected a few times. Since a much larger clone is just one base distant, this may be a read error. The chain has TRBV13 and TRBJ1-2; tentatively, D is TRBD1 (5 bases). Germline lookup yields CDR1 PRHDT and CDR2 FYEKMQ (reference sequence). The CDR3 is made up of 12 amino acids. The CDR3 DNA follows: TGTGCCAGCAGTGACAGCCCTGTTGGCTACGCCTTC. Its protein product is CASSDSPVGYAF.

This clonotype was found many times. The chain recombines TRBV24-1 with TRBJ2-2; TRBD1 or TRBD2 may be the D gene (6 bases each). The CDR3 is made up of 16 amino acids. Germline CDR1 reads KGHDR; CDR2 reads SFDVKD. V lost 3 bases and J lost 6, with 16 bases in between. CDR3 region: CATSDRGTFWAGELFF. CDR3 sequence (DNA): TGTGCCACCAGTGATCGCGGGACATTCTGGGCCGGGGAGCTGTTTTTT.

This clonotype was seen many times. The chain couples TRBV3-1 to TRBJ1-1, with unresolved D. Trimming shortened V by 1 base and J by 8 bases, and 8 bases separated the two germline ends. CDR3 length: 12 amino acids. Germline loops: CDR1 LGHDT, CDR2 YNNKEL (reference sequence). The CDR3 sequence is CASSQAASEAFF. CDR3 sequence (DNA): TGTGCCAGCAGCCAAGCTGCATCGGAAGCTTTCTTT.

The rearrangement joins TRBV18 to TRBJ2-2; 9 nucleotides agree with TRBD2. The CDR3 covers 15 residues. Per germline, CDR1 KGHSH and CDR2 LQKENI. The V and J ends lost 2 bases and 6 bases, in that order; junction bases with no gene match: 4. CDR3 sequence (DNA): TGTGCCAGCTCACCAGTAGCGGGAGAGGCCGGGGAGCTGTTTTTT. Translation gives CASSPVAGEAGELFF.

On this clonotype: It may be a read error: a sequence one base away is much more abundant. Because the CDR3 is missing its conserved closing phenylalanine or tryptophan, this is likely a read error. This chain links TRBV27 with TRBJ2-7, with 14 bases fitting TRBD2. The trim removed 4 bases at V and 4 bases at J, leaving 6 bases unmatched. The CDR3 contains 16 residues. Germline-derived CDR1 and CDR2 are MNHEY and SMNVEV (reference sequence). The CDR3 sequence: CASSSGTSGSRYEQYL. As DNA, the CDR3 is TGTGCCAGCAGTTCCGGGACTAGCGGGAGTCGTTACGAGCAGTACCTC.

This clonotype has at least ten counts. The chain recombines TRBV5-1 with TRBJ2-7; 11 nucleotides match TRBD2. V lost 4 bases to trimming and J lost 5 bases; unmatched junction nucleotides: 5. Germline values: CDR1 SGHRS, CDR2 YFSETQ. CDR3 size: 14 residues. CDR3 sequence reads: CASSAGTSGDEQYF. The CDR3 coding sequence is TGCGCCAGCAGCGCCGGGACTAGCGGCGACGAGCAGTACTTC.